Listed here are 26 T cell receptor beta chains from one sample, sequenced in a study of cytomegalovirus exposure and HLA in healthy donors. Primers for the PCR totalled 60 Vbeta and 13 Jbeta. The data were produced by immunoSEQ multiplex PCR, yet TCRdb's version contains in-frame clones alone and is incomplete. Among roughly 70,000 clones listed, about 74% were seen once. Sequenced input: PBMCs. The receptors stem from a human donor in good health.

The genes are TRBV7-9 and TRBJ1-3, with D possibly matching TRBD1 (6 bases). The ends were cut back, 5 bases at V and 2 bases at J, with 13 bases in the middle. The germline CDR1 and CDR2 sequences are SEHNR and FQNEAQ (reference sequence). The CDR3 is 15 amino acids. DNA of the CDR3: TGTGCCAGCAGCCCCGGGACACTTACTGGAAACACCATATATTTT. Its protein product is CASSPGTLTGNTIYF.

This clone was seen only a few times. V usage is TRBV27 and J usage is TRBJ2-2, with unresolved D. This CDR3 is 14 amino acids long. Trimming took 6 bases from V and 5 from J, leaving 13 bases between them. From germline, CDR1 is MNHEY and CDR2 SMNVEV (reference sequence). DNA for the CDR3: TGTGCCAGCAGCTTCGCCCCCTATACCGGGGAGCTGTTTTTT. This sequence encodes CASSFAPYTGELFF.

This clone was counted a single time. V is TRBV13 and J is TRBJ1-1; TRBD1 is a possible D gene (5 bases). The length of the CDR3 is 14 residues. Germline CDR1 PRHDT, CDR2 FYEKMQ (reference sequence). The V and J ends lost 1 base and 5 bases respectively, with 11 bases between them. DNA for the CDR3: TGTGCCAGCAGCTTAGCGGGGGGGAGGACTGAAGCTTTCTTT. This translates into CASSLAGGRTEAFF. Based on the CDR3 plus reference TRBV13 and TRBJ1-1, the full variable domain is AAGVIQSPRHLIKEKRETATLKCYPIPRHDTVYWYQQGPGQDPQFLISFYEKMQSDKGSIPDRFSAQQFSDYHSELNMSSLELGDSALYFCASSLAGGRTEAFFGQGTRLTVV.

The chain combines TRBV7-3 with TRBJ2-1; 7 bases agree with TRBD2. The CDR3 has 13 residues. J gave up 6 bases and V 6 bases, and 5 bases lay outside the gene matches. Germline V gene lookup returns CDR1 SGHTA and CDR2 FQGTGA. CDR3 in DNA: TGTGCCAGCAGACCCGGGACTACCAATGAGCAGTTCTTC. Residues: CASRPGTTNEQFF.

CDR3 nucleotide sequence: TGTGCCAGCTCACTAGACAATACTGAAGCTTTCTTT. Translated: CASSLDNTEAFF. The chain joins TRBV18 to TRBJ1-1; D remains ambiguous. The CDR3 is made up of 12 amino acids. The V end was cut by 4 bases, the J end by 5 bases, with 8 bases between. Germline-derived CDR1 and CDR2 are KGHSH and LQKENI. The full variable domain, with the rest looked up from reference TRBV18 and TRBJ1-1, is NAGVMQNPRHLVRRRGQEARLRCSPMKGHSHVYWYRQLPEEGLKFMVYLQKENIIDESGMPKERFSAEFPKEGPSILRIQQVVRGDSAAYFCASSLDNTEAFFGQGTRLTVV.

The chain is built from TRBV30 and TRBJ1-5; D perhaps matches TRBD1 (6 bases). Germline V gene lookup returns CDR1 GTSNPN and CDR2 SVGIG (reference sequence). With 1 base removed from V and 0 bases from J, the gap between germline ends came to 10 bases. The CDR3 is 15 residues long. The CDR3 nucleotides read TGTGCCTGGAGTGAGGGGGTTTATAGCAATCAGCCCCAGCATTTT. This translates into CAWSEGVYSNQPQHF. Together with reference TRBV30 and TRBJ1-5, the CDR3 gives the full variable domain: SQTIHQWPATLVQPVGSPLSLECTVEGTSNPNLYWYRQAAGRGLQLLFYSVGIGQISSEVPQNLSASRPQDRQFILSSKKLLLSDSGFYLCAWSEGVYSNQPQHFGDGTRLSIL.

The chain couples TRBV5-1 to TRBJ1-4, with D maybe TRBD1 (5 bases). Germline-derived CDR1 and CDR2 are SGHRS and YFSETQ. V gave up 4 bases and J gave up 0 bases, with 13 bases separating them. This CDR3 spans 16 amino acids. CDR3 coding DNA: TGCGCCAGCAGCCTGACAGCCTTAGCAACTAATGAAAAACTGTTTTTT. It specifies CASSLTALATNEKLFF. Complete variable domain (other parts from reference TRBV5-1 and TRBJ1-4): KAGVTQTPRYLIKTRGQQVTLSCSPISGHRSVSWYQQTPGQGLQFLFEYFSETQRNKGNFPGRFSGRQFSNSRSEMNVSTLELGDSALYLCASSLTALATNEKLFFGSGTQLSVL.

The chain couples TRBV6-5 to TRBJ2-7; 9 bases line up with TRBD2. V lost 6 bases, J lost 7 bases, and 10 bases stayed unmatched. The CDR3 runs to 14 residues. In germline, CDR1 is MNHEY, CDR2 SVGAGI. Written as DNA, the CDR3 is TGTGCCAGCAGGATCATAGCGGGAGCGCGAGAGCAGTACTTC. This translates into CASRIIAGAREQYF.

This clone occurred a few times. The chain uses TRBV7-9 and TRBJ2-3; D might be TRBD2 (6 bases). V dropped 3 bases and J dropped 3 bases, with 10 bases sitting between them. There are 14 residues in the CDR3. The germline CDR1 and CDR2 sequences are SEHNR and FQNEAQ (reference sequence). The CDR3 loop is CASSFRRETDTQYF. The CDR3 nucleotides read TGTGCCAGCAGCTTTAGGCGGGAAACAGATACGCAGTATTTT.

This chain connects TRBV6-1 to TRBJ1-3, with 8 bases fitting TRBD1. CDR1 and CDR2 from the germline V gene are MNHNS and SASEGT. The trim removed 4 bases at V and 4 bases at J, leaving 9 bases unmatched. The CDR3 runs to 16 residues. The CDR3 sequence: CASSVDRESAGNTIYF. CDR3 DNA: TGTGCCAGCAGTGTGGACAGGGAATCGGCCGGAAACACCATATATTTT.

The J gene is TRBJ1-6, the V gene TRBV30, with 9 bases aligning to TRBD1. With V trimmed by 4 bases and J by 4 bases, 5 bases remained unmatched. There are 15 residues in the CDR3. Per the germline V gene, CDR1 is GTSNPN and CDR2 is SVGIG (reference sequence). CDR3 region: CAWTGTGLYNSPLHF. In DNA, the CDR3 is TGTGCCTGGACGGGGACAGGGCTTTATAATTCACCCCTCCACTTT.

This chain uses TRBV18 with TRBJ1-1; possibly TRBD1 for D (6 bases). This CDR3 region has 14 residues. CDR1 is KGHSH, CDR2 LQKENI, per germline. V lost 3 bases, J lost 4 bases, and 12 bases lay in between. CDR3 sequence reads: CASSPRGGGTEAFF. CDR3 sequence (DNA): TGTGCCAGCTCACCGAGAGGGGGGGGCACTGAAGCTTTCTTT.

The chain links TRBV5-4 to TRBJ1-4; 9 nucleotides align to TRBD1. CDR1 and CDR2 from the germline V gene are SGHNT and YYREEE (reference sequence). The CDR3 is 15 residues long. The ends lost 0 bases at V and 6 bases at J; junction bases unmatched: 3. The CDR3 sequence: CASSLAGQGHEKLFF. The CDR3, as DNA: TGTGCCAGCAGCTTGGCAGGACAGGGGCATGAAAAACTGTTTTTT.

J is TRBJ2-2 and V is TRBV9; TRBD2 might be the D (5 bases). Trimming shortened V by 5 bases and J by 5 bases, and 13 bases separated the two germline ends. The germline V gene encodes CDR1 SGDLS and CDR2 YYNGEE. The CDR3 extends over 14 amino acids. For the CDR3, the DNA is TGTGCCAGCAGTGACCCCTCGGGGACCGGGGAGCTGTTTTTT. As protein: CASSDPSGTGELFF.

Written as DNA, the CDR3 is TGTGCCAGCAGCGACGGACAGAACACTGAAGCTTTCTTT. Protein product: CASSDGQNTEAFF. The chain joins TRBV9 to TRBJ1-1; D might be TRBD1 (5 bases). Trimming took 3 bases from V and 1 from J, leaving 7 bases between them. The CDR3 has 13 amino acids. Germline loops: CDR1 SGDLS, CDR2 YYNGEE.

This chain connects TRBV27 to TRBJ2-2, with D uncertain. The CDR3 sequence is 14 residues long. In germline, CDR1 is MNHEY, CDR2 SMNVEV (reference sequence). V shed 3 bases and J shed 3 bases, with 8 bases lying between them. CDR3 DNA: TGTGCCAGCAGTTTTCACCGGGACACCGGGGAGCTGTTTTTT. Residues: CASSFHRDTGELFF.

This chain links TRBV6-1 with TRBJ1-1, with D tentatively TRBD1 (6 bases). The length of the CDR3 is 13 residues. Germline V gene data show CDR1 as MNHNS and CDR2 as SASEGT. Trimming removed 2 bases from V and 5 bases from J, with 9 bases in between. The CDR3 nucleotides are TGTGCCAGCAGTGAATGGACAGAGACTGAAGCTTTCTTT. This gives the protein CASSEWTETEAFF.

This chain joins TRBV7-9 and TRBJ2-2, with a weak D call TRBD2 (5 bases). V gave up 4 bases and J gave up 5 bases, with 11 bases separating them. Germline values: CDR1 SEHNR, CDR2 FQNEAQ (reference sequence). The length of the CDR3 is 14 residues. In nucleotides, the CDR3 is TGTGCCAGCAGCTCCTTTCGCGGGACCGGGGAGCTGTTTTTT. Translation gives CASSSFRGTGELFF.

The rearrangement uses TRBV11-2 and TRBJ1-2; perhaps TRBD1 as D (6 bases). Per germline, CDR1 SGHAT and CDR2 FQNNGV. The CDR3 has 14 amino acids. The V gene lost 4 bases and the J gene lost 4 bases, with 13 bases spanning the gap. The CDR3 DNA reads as TGTGCCAGCAGCTCTGCGGGGGCGCTCTATGGCTACACCTTC. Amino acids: CASSSAGALYGYTF.

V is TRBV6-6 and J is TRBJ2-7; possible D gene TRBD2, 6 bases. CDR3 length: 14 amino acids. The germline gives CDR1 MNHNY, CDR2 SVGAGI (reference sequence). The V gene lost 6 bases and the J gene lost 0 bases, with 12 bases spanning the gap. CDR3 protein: CASRGTGGSYEQYF. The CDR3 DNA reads TGTGCCAGCAGGGGGACTGGTGGCTCCTACGAGCAGTACTTC.

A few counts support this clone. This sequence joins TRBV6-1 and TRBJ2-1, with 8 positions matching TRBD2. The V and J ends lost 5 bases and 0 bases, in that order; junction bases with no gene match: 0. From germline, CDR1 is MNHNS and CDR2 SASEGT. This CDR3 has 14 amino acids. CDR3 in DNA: TGTGCCAGCAGTAGCGGGAGCTCCTACAATGAGCAGTTCTTC. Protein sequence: CASSSGSSYNEQFF.

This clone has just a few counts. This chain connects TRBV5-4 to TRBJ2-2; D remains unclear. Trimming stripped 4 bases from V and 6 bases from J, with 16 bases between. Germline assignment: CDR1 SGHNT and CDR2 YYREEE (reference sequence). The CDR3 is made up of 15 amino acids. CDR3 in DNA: TGTGCCAGCAGCCCCCCGCAGGCGCCGGCCGGGGAGCTGTTTTTT. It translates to CASSPPQAPAGELFF.

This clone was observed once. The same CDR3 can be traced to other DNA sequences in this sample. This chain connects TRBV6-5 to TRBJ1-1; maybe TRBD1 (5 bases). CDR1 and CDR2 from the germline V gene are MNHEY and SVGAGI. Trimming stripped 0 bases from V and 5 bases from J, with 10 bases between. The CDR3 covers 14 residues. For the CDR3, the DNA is TGTGCCAGCAGTTACTCGGGGGGAGGGACTGAAGCTTTCTTT. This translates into CASSYSGGGTEAFF.

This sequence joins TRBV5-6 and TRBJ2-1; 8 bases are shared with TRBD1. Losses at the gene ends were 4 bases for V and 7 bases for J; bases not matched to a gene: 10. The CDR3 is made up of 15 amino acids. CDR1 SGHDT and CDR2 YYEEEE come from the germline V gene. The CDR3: CASSVTGTGTNEQFF. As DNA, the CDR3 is TGTGCCAGCAGCGTAACCGGGACAGGAACAAATGAGCAGTTCTTC.

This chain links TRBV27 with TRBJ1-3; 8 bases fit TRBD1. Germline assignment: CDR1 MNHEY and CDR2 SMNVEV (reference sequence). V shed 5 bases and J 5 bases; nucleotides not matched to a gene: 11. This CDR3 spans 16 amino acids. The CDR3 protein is CASSPQFGQGRNTIYF. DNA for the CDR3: TGTGCCAGCAGTCCCCAGTTCGGACAGGGAAGAAACACCATATATTTT.

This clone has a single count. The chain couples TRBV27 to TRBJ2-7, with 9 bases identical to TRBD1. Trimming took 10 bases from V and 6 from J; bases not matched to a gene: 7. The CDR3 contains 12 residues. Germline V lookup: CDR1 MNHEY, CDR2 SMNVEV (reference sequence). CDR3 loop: CATAGQGGEQYF. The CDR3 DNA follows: TGTGCCACGGCGGGACAGGGTGGCGAGCAGTACTTC.